This T cell receptor beta chain was sequenced during a study of T cells in Graves' hyperthyroidism and ophthalmopathy. This clonotype has more than one count but fewer than ten. A much bigger clone sits one base away, suggesting this may be a read error. In this CDR3 the conserved last residue, phenylalanine or tryptophan, is missing, so a read error is likely. Germline CDR1 DFQATT, CDR2 SNEGSKA (reference sequence). The ends lost 1 base at V and 1 base at J; junction bases unmatched: 5. This CDR3 comprises 15 residues. Out of 10 ml of fresh peripheral blood came the PBMCs. Amplification of TCR beta CDR3 regions used RNA as the template. The HTBI primer set served for first-round RT-PCR of the TCR CDR3. TCRdb reprocessed the multiplex PCR reads with MiXCR, giving one entry per CDR3 protein. In the table there are 250,000 to 300,000 distinct CDR3 sequences, approximately 15% of which are singletons.

The material sequenced was blood. The chain employs TRBV20-1 and TRBJ2-3; 7 nucleotides align to TRBD2. The receptor was derived from a woman aged 55-69 years with Graves' ophthalmopathy. The CDR3 bases are TGCAGTGCTAGAGGTCATCTAGCGGGCACAGATACGCAGTATCTT. Residues: CSARGHLAGTDTQYL.